The clone carrying this T cell receptor beta chain has a single count. This entry is derived from a study of CD8 T cells in Susac syndrome. Random hexamers primed reverse transcription of about 0.45 to 1 ug RNA. MiXCR, run by TCRdb on the immunoSEQ multiplex PCR reads, gives a single entry per CDR3 protein. This table has around 150,000 distinct CDR3 sequences, roughly 96% appearing once. Germline CDR1 and CDR2: SGHDT and YYEEEE. The CDR3 consists of 15 residues. Deletions cut 4 bases from V and 6 bases from J, with 18 bases between. Sequencing used CD4+ T cells from PBMCs. The receptor's source is a human donor with multiple sclerosis. This chain links TRBV5-6 with TRBJ2-3; weak D call: TRBD2 (5 bases). In DNA, the CDR3 is TGTGCCAGCAGCCTCCGGACGGGGATTTCGGATACGCAGTATTTT. Translated, it gives CASSLRTGISDTQYF.